Sequencing of this TCR beta chain was carried out in a study of blood T cells in healthy people across ages. Germline V lookup: CDR1 MNHEY, CDR2 SMNVEV (reference sequence). V was shortened by 6 bases and J by 0 bases, with 18 bases between the two germline ends. The CDR3 totals 16 residues. The authors ran a second PCR of 7 to 11 cycles using a sample-barcoded 5' primer and a J-beta primer mix. One entry per CDR3 protein, called by TCRdb with MiXCR from the 5' RACE reads. Among just over 800,000 distinct CDR3 sequences listed, about 62% were seen once. PBMCs were isolated at a quantity of at least 6 million per sample.

The sequence derives from a man aged 30 to 45 in good health. Source material: blood. The J gene is TRBJ2-7, the V gene TRBV27; D perhaps matches TRBD1 (6 bases). The DNA of the CDR3 is TGTGCCAGCAGGAAAAGATCAGGGGATAGCTCCTACGAGCAGTACTTC. Translating it yields CASRKRSGDSSYEQYF.